These T cell receptor beta chains were read from a single sample in a study of cytomegalovirus exposure and HLA in healthy donors. Using immunoSEQ multiplex PCR, the repertoire was profiled, and TCRdb retains in-frame clones only, with some absent. This sample carries about 180,000 clones, more than 65% of them seen once, and the ten largest clones take around 1.2%. The specimen sequenced was PBMCs. These receptor sequences come from a girl aged 2 to 9 in good health and CMV-seropositive. The CDR3 runs from the conserved cysteine through the conserved F or W. Fields, in order: V gene, J gene, D gene, clone size, CDR3 DNA, CDR3 protein. D genes are given only for firm matches. Clone size appears in some rows only: once, few, many, or a class for an expanded clone.

TRBV18,TRBJ2-1,-,-,TGTGCCAGCTCACCCACCCCAGTAGGACAGGGTCAGACTAGCGGAGCTGAGCAGTTCTTC,CASSPTPVGQGQTSGAEQFF
TRBV7-2,TRBJ2-6,-,few,TGTGCCAGCAGCCCCCGGACAGCCTCCAACGTCCTGACTTTC,CASSPRTASNVLTF
TRBV9,TRBJ2-5,-,-,TGTGCCAGCAGCGGATCAGGGTCCCCGGGAGAGACCCAGTACTTC,CASSGSGSPGETQYF
TRBV4-2,TRBJ2-1,TRBD2,-,TGTGCCAGCAGCCCGATGACTAGCGGGGGAGAGCAGTTCTTC,CASSPMTSGGEQFF
TRBV6-1,TRBJ1-2,-,-,TGTGCCAGCAGTGAAGCGTTTACAGGAATCTATGGCTACACCTTC,CASSEAFTGIYGYTF
TRBV18,TRBJ1-2,-,-,TGTGCCAGCTCACCCGAGACTCCCGCCTATGGCTACACCTTC,CASSPETPAYGYTF
TRBV27,TRBJ2-7,TRBD2,-,TGTGCCAGCAGTTTAAGGGAGGGCTACGAGCAGTACTTC,CASSLREGYEQYF
TRBV5-4,TRBJ2-1,-,-,TGTGCCAGCAGCTATTCAGTACAAACCTACAATGAGCAGTTCTTC,CASSYSVQTYNEQFF
TRBV18,TRBJ1-1,-,-,TGTGCCAGCGCCAGGGGTCAGGACACTGAAGCTTTCTTT,CASARGQDTEAFF
TRBV7-7,TRBJ2-1,-,-,TGTGCCAGCAGCTTACGCGCGGGGAACAATGAGCAGTTCTTC,CASSLRAGNNEQFF
TRBV7-9,TRBJ2-5,-,-,TGTGCCAGCAGCTTAGGTTCTACCGTCCAAGAGACCCAGTACTTC,CASSLGSTVQETQYF
TRBV30,TRBJ2-1,-,-,TGTGCCTGGAGTGCAGGGAACTACAATGAGCAGTTCTTC,CAWSAGNYNEQFF
TRBV4-2,TRBJ1-5,TRBD1,-,TGTGCCAGCAGCCAAGATGACAGGGGTTCCCAGCCCCAGCATTTT,CASSQDDRGSQPQHF
TRBV18,TRBJ2-6,-,few,TGTGCCAGCTCACCAGGAGATGGGGCCAACGTCCTGACTTTC,CASSPGDGANVLTF
TRBV18,TRBJ1-5,-,-,TGTGCCAGCTCACCAACGACAGTCAATCAGCCCCAGCATTTT,CASSPTTVNQPQHF
TRBV29-1,TRBJ1-1,-,-,TGCAGCGTTGAAGTTGTCGCTGAAGCTTTCTTT,CSVEVVAEAFF
TRBV14,TRBJ1-2,-,-,TGTGCCAGCAGCCCGAGCACAGGGAGTGGCTACACCTTC,CASSPSTGSGYTF
TRBV14,TRBJ2-1,TRBD1,once,TGTGCCAGCAGCCAAGGGACAGGGGTCTACAATGAGCAGTTCTTC,CASSQGTGVYNEQFF
TRBV2,TRBJ2-5,-,-,TGTGCCCTCGGACTACAAGAGACCCAGTACTTC,CALGLQETQYF